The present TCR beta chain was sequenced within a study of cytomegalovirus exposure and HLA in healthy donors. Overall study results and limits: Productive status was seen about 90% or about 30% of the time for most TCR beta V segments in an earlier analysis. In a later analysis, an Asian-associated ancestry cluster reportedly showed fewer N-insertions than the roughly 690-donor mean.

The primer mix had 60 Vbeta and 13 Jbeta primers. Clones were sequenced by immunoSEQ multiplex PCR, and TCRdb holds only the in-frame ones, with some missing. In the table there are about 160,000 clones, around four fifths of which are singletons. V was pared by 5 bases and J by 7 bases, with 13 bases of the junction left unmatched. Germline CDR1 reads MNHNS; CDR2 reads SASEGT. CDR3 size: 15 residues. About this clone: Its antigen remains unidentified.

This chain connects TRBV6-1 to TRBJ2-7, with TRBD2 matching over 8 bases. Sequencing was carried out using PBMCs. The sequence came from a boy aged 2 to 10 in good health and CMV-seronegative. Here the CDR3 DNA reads TGTGCCAGCAGTTTCGCGGGAGGTTCCCTGGGGGAGCAGTACTTC. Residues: CASSFAGGSLGEQYF.